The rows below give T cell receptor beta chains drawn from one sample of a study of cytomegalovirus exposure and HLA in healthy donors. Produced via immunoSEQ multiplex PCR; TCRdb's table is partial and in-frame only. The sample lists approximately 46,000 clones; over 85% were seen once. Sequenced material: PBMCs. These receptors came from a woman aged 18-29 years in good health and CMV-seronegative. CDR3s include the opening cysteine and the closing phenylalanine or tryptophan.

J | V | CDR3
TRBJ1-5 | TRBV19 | CASSQQGGSNQPQHF
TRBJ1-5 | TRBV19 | CASSIPTGPQPQHF
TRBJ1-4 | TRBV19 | CASSRDIFEKLFF
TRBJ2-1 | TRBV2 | CARTSARNEQFF
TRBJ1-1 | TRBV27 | CASSSTTGRTEAFF
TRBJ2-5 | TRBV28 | CASSDDRGQETQYF
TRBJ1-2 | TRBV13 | CASSSSTGTVGYTF
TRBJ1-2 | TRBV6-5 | CASTQDGGGGYTF
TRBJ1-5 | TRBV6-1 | CASSEVNGGRNQPQHF
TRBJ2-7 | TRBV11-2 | CASSLIPSDRGYEQYF
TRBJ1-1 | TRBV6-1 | CASSERTESTDTEAFF
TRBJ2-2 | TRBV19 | CASSIVAVGLGELFF
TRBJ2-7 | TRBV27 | CASSSVTGASYEQYF
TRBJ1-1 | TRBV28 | CASRPTGTGNTEAFF
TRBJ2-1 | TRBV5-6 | CASSLVGDRGDLVQFF
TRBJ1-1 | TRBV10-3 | CAIRGQGGTEAFF
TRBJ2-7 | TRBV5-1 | CASSPTGQFRGTYEQYF
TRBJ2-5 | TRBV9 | CASSVAVVAGGQETQYF
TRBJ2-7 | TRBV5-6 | CASSDPGHPTYEQYF
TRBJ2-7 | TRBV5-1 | CASSLVAGGGEQYF
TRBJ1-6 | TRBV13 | CASSSSKSGRGNSPLHF
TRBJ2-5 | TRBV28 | CASSFSRGLQETQYF
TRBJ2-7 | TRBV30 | CAWRTGVGAYEQYF
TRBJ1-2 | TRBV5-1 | CASSLGGRGYTF
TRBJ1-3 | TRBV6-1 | CASSESRDTIYF
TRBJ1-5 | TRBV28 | CASSPSGGNQPQHF
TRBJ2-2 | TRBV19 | CASSPGPNTGELFF
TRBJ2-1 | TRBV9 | CASSGGTAHNEQFF
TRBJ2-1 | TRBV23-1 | CASSQSGRGAHEQFF
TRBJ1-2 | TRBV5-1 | CASSKAGEDGYTF
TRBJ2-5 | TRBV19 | CASRDRGQETQYF
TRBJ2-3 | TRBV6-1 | CASSERRGWGADTQYF
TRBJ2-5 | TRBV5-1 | CASSLGYSGEETQYF
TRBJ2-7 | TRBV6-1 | CASSEGDSSYEQYF
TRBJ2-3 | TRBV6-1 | CASSEGAGGRDTQYF
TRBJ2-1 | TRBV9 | CASSVATLSNEQFF
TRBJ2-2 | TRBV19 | CASSTGLAGTGELFF
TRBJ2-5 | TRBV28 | CASRQGAVETQYF
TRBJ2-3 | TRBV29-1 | CSVAGVQGGSDTQYF
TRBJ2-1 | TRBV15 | CATKSGGGHNEQFF
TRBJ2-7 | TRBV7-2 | CASSLVTERAYEQYF
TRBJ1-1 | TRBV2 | CASRERGLNTEAFF
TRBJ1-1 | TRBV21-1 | CASSKRPGQKNTEAFF
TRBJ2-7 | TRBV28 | CASTTPSGGLSYEQYF
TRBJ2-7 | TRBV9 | CASSVGRGDYEQYF
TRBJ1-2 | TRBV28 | CASRPGTIGGYTF
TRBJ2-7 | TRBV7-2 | CASSSETSGRNF
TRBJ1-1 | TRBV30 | CAWSYRGTEAFF
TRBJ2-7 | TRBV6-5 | CASSYSDLSYEQYF
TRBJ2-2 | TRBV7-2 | CASSLATGLNTGELFF
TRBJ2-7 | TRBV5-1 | CASSLVTGPPGEQYF
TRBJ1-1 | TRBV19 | CASSVQGSTEAFF
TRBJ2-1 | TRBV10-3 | CAISTSTGGRSYNEQFF
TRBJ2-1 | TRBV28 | CASSLTDPGRDQFF
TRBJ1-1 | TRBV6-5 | CASSYLGQGSTEAFF
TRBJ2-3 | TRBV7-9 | CASSLEGLAVKDTQYF
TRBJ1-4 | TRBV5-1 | CASSFMLNEKLFF